Below, 10 T cell receptor beta chains from the same sample are listed, as sequenced in a study of beta chain features in type 1 diabetes. Study results and caveats: TCRB CDR3 length was moderately but significantly reduced in all four CD4+ subsets of Type 1 diabetes patients.

Expressed TCRB transcripts were sequenced because the isolated RNA had all been reverse transcribed beforehand. Assay: immunoSEQ multiplex PCR; the TCRdb copy retains only in-frame clones and omits some. The repertoire holds around 180,000 clones, with 7% to 9% as singletons. These receptors' antigens are unknown. The material sequenced was central memory CD4+ T cells from blood. These receptors all stem from a man between 18 and 29 years old with type 1 diabetes.

The sample holds a few counts of this clone. The V and J genes are TRBV19 and TRBJ2-7; 9 bases match TRBD1. J gave up 5 bases and V 5 bases, and 7 bases lay outside the gene matches. This CDR3 comprises 14 residues. Germline V gives CDR1 LNHDA, CDR2 SQIVND (reference sequence). The CDR3 coding sequence is TGTGCCAGTAGTCGGGACAGGGATGGCCACGAGCAGTACTTC. It yields the protein CASSRDRDGHEQYF. The variable domain in full, completed from reference TRBV19 and TRBJ2-7, reads DGGITQSPKYLFRKEGQNVTLSCEQNLNHDAMYWYRQDPGQGLRLIYYSQIVNDFQKGDIAEGYSVSREKKESFPLTVTSAQKNPTAFYLCASSRDRDGHEQYFGPGTRLTVT.

This clone was observed a handful of times. The rearrangement links TRBV6-1 to TRBJ1-2; TRBD1 aligns across 8 bases. CDR3 size: 15 residues. J gave up 5 bases and V 3 bases, and 8 bases lay outside the gene matches. The germline V gene encodes CDR1 MNHNS and CDR2 SASEGT. The CDR3 coding sequence is TGTGCCAGCAGTGAGACCGGGACAGGATTATATGGCTACACCTTC. Translating it yields CASSETGTGLYGYTF.

The sample holds a few counts of this clone. This chain links TRBV6-1 with TRBJ2-5; D might be TRBD2 (7 bases). The CDR3 has 15 residues. Germline lookup yields CDR1 MNHNS and CDR2 SASEGT. The germline V and J ends were trimmed by 8 bases and 4 bases, with 20 bases remaining between them. The CDR3 nucleotides read TGTGCCAGCTCTCTCATGGGGGGGGCAGGAGAGACCCAGTACTTC. Translated: CASSLMGGAGETQYF.

V is TRBV7-9 and J is TRBJ2-6, with TRBD2 as a possible D gene (5 bases). The germline V gene has CDR1 SEHNR and CDR2 FQNEAQ (reference sequence). This CDR3 comprises 19 residues. The V and J ends lost 6 bases and 1 base respectively, with 22 bases between them. The CDR3 DNA is TGTGCCAGCAGTCAGCATCAACCGGGAACCCAGTCTGGGGCCAACGTCCTGACTTTC. It specifies CASSQHQPGTQSGANVLTF. Looking up the rest from reference TRBV7-9 and TRBJ2-6 gives the full variable domain: DTGVSQNPRHKITKRGQNVTFRCDPISEHNRLYWYRQTLGQGPEFLTYFQNEAQLEKSRLLSDRFSAERPKGSFSTLEIQRTEQGDSAMYLCASSQHQPGTQSGANVLTFGAGSRLTVL.

This clone was counted between two and nine times. The chain couples TRBV27 to TRBJ2-2; TRBD1 matches 7 bases. The CDR3 extends over 14 amino acids. Trimming at V came to 5 bases and at J to 6 bases, leaving 6 bases not matched to a gene. Germline CDR1 is MNHEY and CDR2 is SMNVEV (reference sequence). CDR3 DNA sequence: TGTGCCAGCAGTACCCTACAGGGGCCCGGGGAGCTGTTTTTT. Encoded protein: CASSTLQGPGELFF.

The table lists this clone with a few counts. This rearrangement joins TRBV6-6 to TRBJ2-1, with TRBD2 matching over 8 bases. Germline loops: CDR1 MNHNY, CDR2 SVGAGI (reference sequence). CDR3 length equals 15 residues. With 0 bases clipped from V and 3 bases from J, the junction kept 1 base outside the gene matches. CDR3 bases: TGTGCCAGCAGTTACTCAGCGGGGGACTACAATGAGCAGTTCTTC. Translating gives CASSYSAGDYNEQFF.

This rearrangement joins TRBV27 to TRBJ1-2; TRBD1 might be the D (5 bases). The CDR3 length is 16 residues. Germline CDR1 reads MNHEY; CDR2 reads SMNVEV (reference sequence). V was cut by 6 bases and J by 11 bases, with 28 bases left in between. CDR3 in amino acids: CASSLLGMGRASGYTF. As DNA, the CDR3 is TGTGCCAGCAGCCTTCTAGGTATGGGCAGGGCGTCGGGTTACACCTTC.

The chain carries TRBV27 and TRBJ2-3, with a tentative D call TRBD2 (5 bases). Germline loops: CDR1 MNHEY, CDR2 SMNVEV (reference sequence). The CDR3 length is 14 residues. V lost 3 bases and J 3 bases, leaving 10 bases between the germline ends. The CDR3 sequence: CASSFEGWTDTQYF. Written as DNA, the CDR3 is TGTGCCAGCAGTTTTGAGGGTTGGACAGATACGCAGTATTTT.

This CDR3 is CASSVGQRTSPLHF. The CDR3, as DNA: TGTGCCAGCAGTGTGGGACAGCGGACTTCACCCCTCCACTTT. This chain links TRBV2 with TRBJ1-6, with TRBD1 matching over 7 bases. The length of the CDR3 is 14 residues. V lost 4 bases to trimming and J lost 9 bases; unmatched junction nucleotides: 6. The germline gives CDR1 SNHLY, CDR2 FYNNEI.

There are many counts of this clone. This rearrangement joins TRBV2 to TRBJ2-1; a weak D match, TRBD2 (5 bases). V was pared by 3 bases and J by 5 bases, with 11 bases between. This CDR3 has 14 amino acids. Looked up from germline, CDR1 is SNHLY and CDR2 is FYNNEI. CDR3 sequence reads: CASSEAGINNEQFF. The CDR3 region has the DNA TGTGCCAGCAGTGAGGCCGGGATTAACAATGAGCAGTTCTTC.